A single sample is the source of the 7 T cell receptor beta chains below, sequenced in a study of Graves' ophthalmopathy and Graves' hyperthyroidism. Amplifying from RNA transcripts, the study obtained TCR beta CDR3 regions. First-round RT-PCR relied on HTBI primers, and a second-round multiplex PCR came next. Each CDR3 protein gets one entry after TCRdb re-called the multiplex PCR reads with MiXCR. The sample carries over a million distinct CDR3 sequences, roughly two fifths recorded once. What was sequenced was peripheral blood or thyroid tissue (not recorded which). The receptor source for this set is an adult man with Graves' hyperthyroidism.

This clonotype was counted many times. V and J are TRBV7-2 and TRBJ1-1, with D maybe TRBD1 (6 bases). The CDR3 runs to 18 residues. From germline, CDR1 is SGHTA and CDR2 FQGNSA. Trimming left V 1 base short and J 1 base short, with 19 bases between. The CDR3 sequence: CASSLVPGAHGGNTEAFF. In nucleotides, the CDR3 is TGTGCCAGCAGCTTAGTCCCAGGGGCCCATGGCGGGAACACTGAAGCTTTCTTT.

This clonotype came up a few times. The chain combines TRBV4-3 with TRBJ2-7; D uncertain. V was clipped by 0 bases and J by 0 bases, with 6 bases between them. The CDR3 loop spans 14 amino acids. CDR1 is LGHNA, CDR2 YSLEER, per germline. The CDR3, as DNA: TGCGCCAGCAGCCAAGATACCCGCTCCTACGAGCAGTACTTC. As protein: CASSQDTRSYEQYF.

Ten or more counts support this clonotype. V usage is TRBV19 and J usage is TRBJ1-1, with a weak D call TRBD1 (6 bases). The CDR3 loop spans 14 amino acids. The V and J ends lost 3 bases and 4 bases respectively, with 12 bases between them. CDR1 LNHDA and CDR2 SQIVND come from the germline V gene (reference sequence). The CDR3 is CASSIAVRGTEAFF. CDR3 nucleotide sequence: TGTGCCAGTAGTATTGCTGTCAGGGGCACTGAAGCTTTCTTT. Variable domain in full (rest from reference TRBV19 and TRBJ1-1): DGGITQSPKYLFRKEGQNVTLSCEQNLNHDAMYWYRQDPGQGLRLIYYSQIVNDFQKGDIAEGYSVSREKKESFPLTVTSAQKNPTAFYLCASSIAVRGTEAFFGQGTRLTVV.

This clonotype was seen a handful of times. The chain uses TRBV5-1 and TRBJ2-5, with 12 bases fitting TRBD2. The germline V gene encodes CDR1 SGHRS and CDR2 YFSETQ. The length of the CDR3 is 14 residues. V lost 0 bases, J lost 9 bases, and 3 bases stayed unmatched. The CDR3 DNA reads as TGCGCCAGCAGCTTGGTGACTAGCGGGAGTTCCCAGTACTTC. Its translation: CASSLVTSGSSQYF.

The chain combines TRBV7-2 with TRBJ1-1, with TRBD1 matching over 7 bases. Per germline, CDR1 SGHTA and CDR2 FQGNSA. V shed 4 bases, J shed 5 bases, and the junction held 16 bases outside the gene matches. The CDR3 is 17 amino acids. CDR3 nucleotide sequence: TGTGCCAGCAGCTCAGCGGGGACAGCGGGTGTGTGGACTGAAGCTTTCTTT. This gives the protein CASSSAGTAGVWTEAFF.

V is TRBV10-3 and J is TRBJ2-5, with TRBD1 as a possible D gene (5 bases). Germline V gene data show CDR1 as ENHRY and CDR2 as SYGVKD. Trimming shortened V by 9 bases and J by 2 bases, and 10 bases separated the two germline ends. The CDR3 runs to 12 residues. This CDR3 reads CAIGTGQETQYF. In DNA form, the CDR3 reads TGTGCCATAGGAACAGGACAAGAGACCCAGTACTTC.

Comment on this clonotype: The conserved phenylalanine or tryptophan normally closing the CDR3 is absent here, so this likely arose from a read error. The DNA is omitted, as the CDR3 cannot be located on it reliably, and the CDR3 follows TCRdb's listing. The chain carries TRBV10-3 and TRBJ1-4; the table calls TRBD1, which could not be checked here. The CDR3 comprises 9 residues, both ends counted. Looked up from germline, CDR1 is ENHRY and CDR2 is SYGVKD. CDR3 region: CAISEFGGS.